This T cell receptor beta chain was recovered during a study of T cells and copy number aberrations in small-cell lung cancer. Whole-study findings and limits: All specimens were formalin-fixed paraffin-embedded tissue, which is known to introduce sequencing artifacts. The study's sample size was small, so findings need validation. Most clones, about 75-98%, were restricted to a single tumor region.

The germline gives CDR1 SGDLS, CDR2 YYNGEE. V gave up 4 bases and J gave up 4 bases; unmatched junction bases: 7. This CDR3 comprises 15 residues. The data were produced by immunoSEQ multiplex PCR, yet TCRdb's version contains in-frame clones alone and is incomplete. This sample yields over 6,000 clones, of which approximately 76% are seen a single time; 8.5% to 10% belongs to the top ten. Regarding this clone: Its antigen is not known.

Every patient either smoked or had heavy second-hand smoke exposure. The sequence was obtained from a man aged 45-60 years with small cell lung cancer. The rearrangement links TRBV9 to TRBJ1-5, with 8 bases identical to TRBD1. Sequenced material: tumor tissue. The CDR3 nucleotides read TGTGCCAGCAGCCGGGAAGACAGGGGAAATCAGCCCCAGCATTTT. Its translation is CASSREDRGNQPQHF.